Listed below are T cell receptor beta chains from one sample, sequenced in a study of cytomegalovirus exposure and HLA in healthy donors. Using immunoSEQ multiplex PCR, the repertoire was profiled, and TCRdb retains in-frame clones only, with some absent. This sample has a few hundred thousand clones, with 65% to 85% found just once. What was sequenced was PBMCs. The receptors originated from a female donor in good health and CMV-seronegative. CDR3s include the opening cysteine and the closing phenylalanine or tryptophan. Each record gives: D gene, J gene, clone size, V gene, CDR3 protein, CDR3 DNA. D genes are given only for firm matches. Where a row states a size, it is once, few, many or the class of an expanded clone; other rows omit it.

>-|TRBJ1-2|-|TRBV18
CASSPRQARDGYTF
TGTGCCAGCTCACCCAGACAGGCCAGAGATGGCTACACCTTC
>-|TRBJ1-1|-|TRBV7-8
CASSSPLRDITKAFF
TGTGCCAGCAGCTCGCCCCTCCGGGACATCACTAAAGCTTTCTTT
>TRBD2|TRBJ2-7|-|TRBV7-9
CASDPRAGGPPSLSYEQYF
TGTGCCAGCGATCCTCGGGCGGGAGGGCCCCCTTCCCTCTCCTACGAGCAGTACTTC
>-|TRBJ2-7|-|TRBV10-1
CASSEFGSGVYEQYF
TGCGCCAGCAGTGAGTTCGGGAGCGGCGTATACGAGCAGTACTTC
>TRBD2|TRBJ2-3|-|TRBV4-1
CASSQETSGRVIDTQYF
TGCGCCAGCAGCCAAGAAACTAGCGGGAGGGTAATAGATACGCAGTATTTT
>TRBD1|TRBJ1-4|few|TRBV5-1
CASSPDRGRANEKLFF
TGCGCCAGCAGCCCCGACAGGGGGCGGGCTAATGAAAAACTGTTTTTT
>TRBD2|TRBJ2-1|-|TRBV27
CASSLGTRASEQFF
TGTGCCAGCAGTTTAGGGACTAGAGCAAGTGAGCAGTTCTTC
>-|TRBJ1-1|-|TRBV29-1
CSVEKNSPMNTEAFF
TGCAGCGTTGAAAAAAACAGCCCCATGAACACTGAAGCTTTCTTT
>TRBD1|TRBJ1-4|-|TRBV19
CASADRGDATNEKLFF
TGTGCCAGTGCAGACAGGGGAGATGCAACTAATGAAAAACTGTTTTTT
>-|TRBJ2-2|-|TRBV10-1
CASSDFRRGTNTGELFF
TGCGCCAGCAGTGATTTTCGGAGGGGAACGAACACCGGGGAGCTGTTTTTT
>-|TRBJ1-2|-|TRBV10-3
CAISEEGLYGYTF
TGTGCCATCAGCGAGGAGGGCCTCTATGGCTACACCTTC
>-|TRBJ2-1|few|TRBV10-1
CASSEGSYNEQFF
TGCGCCAGCAGTGAGGGCAGCTACAATGAGCAGTTCTTC
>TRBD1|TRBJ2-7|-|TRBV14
CASRSGGSAYEQYF
TGTGCCAGCAGGTCAGGGGGCAGCGCCTACGAGCAGTACTTC
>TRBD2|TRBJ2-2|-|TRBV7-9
CASSLKTSGSIVGELFF
TGTGCCAGCAGCCTCAAGACTAGCGGGAGTATCGTCGGGGAGCTGTTTTTT
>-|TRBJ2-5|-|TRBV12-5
CASGLGGVQETQYF
TGTGCTAGTGGTTTGGGGGGGGTCCAAGAGACCCAGTACTTC
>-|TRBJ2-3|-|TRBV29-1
CSVESYPSDTQYF
TGCAGCGTTGAGAGCTACCCCTCCGATACGCAGTATTTT
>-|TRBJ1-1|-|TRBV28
CASSLLYTEAFF
TGTGCCAGCAGTTTACTTTACACTGAAGCTTTCTTT
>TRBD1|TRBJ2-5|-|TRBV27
CASGQAETQYF
TGTGCCAGTGGACAGGCGGAGACCCAGTACTTC
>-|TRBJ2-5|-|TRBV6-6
CATLGGSAWETQYF
TGTGCCACCCTCGGGGGATCGGCGTGGGAGACCCAGTACTTC
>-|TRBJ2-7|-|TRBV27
CASSLTAFYEQYF
TGTGCCAGCAGTTTAACAGCCTTCTACGAGCAGTACTTC
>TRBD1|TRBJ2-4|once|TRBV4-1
CASSQDGTGRGKNIQYF
TGCGCCAGCAGCCAGGACGGGACAGGGAGAGGGAAAAACATTCAGTACTTC
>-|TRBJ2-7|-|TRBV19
CASSIDRSREQYF
TGTGCCAGTAGTATAGATCGGAGTCGCGAGCAGTACTTC
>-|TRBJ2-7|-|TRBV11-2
CASRRAGGSYEQYF
TGTGCCAGCAGACGAGCCGGGGGTTCCTACGAGCAGTACTTC
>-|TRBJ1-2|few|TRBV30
CAWSVRVADYGYTF
TGTGCCTGGAGTGTACGTGTTGCGGATTATGGCTACACCTTC
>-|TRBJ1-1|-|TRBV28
CASSFSGVRNTEAFF
TGTGCCAGCAGTTTCTCCGGGGTGAGGAACACTGAAGCTTTCTTT
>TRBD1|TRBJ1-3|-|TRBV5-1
CASSLEDRGSAGNTIYF
TGCGCCAGCAGCTTGGAAGACAGGGGTTCGGCTGGAAACACCATATATTTT
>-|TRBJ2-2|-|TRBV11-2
CASSWTVSTGELFF
TGTGCCAGCAGCTGGACAGTATCGACCGGGGAGCTGTTTTTT
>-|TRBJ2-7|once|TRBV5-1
CASGLPGAYEQYF
TGCGCCAGCGGCCTTCCGGGTGCCTACGAGCAGTACTTC
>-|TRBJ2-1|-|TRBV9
CASSVNPGDNEQFF
TGTGCCAGCAGCGTAAATCCGGGAGACAATGAGCAGTTCTTC
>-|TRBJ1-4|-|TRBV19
CASSTHPGTFNEKLFF
TGTGCCAGTAGTACTCACCCGGGGACTTTTAATGAAAAACTGTTTTTT
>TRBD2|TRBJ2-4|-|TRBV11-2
CASSLEGLAAGNIQYF
TGTGCCAGCAGCTTAGAAGGACTAGCGGCTGGAAACATTCAGTACTTC
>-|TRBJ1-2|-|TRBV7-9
CASSSGLNYGYTF
TGTGCCAGCAGCTCGGGACTCAACTATGGCTACACCTTC
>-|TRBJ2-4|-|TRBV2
CASSDTGAVNIQYF
TGTGCCAGCAGTGATACAGGCGCAGTAAACATTCAGTACTTC